This TCR beta chain was captured in a study of molecular identifiers for immune sequencing clone quantification. Findings of the study overall: Reportedly, one cell's Jurkat TCR RNA was detected within 1,100,000 naive CD8 cells.

With 5 bases removed from V and 4 bases from J, the gap between germline ends came to 15 bases. The CDR3 is 14 amino acids. Germline V gene sequence: CDR1 SGHKS, CDR2 YYEKEE (reference sequence). MiXCR, run by TCRdb on the PCR reads, gives a single entry per CDR3 protein. This sample has roughly 90,000 distinct CDR3 sequences, with roughly 19% found just once. This clonotype showed up just a few times. Its antigen is not identified. A single base separates this from a much larger clone, so it may be a read error. The chain uses TRBV5-5 and TRBJ1-1; D is possibly TRBD1 (6 bases). This receptor was obtained from a human donor in good health. Some libraries in this study had Jurkat cell RNA spiked in. The sample consisted of naive CD8+ T cells from blood, with Jurkat cell RNA spiked in. Subset here: FACS-sorted CD8+CD4-CCR7+CD45RA+ naive T cells. The CDR3 region is CASSRERGTTEAFF. CDR3 DNA: TGTGCCAGCAGTCGCGAGAGGGGGACCACTGAAGCTTTCTTT. The whole variable domain, remainder taken from reference TRBV5-5 and TRBJ1-1, is DAGVTQSPTHLIKTRGQQVTLRCSPISGHKSVSWYQQVLGQGPQFIFQYYEKEERGRGNFPDRFSARQFPNYSSELNVNALLLGDSALYLCASSRERGTTEAFFGQGTRLTVV.